Below are 11 T cell receptor beta chains sequenced from a single sample in a study of T-cell memory formation after mild COVID-19. TCRdb analysed the 5' RACE reads with MiXCR anew, one entry per CDR3 protein. This sample has approximately 190,000 distinct CDR3 sequences; about 18% occur once, and the top ten carry 2.4%. The sample taken for sequencing was PBMCs or a T cell subset sorted from them (not recorded which). The receptor source for this set is an adult woman who had mild COVID-19 (a few samples of this study predate the infection). Cell type and time point are not known.

This chain joins TRBV5-5 and TRBJ1-5; possible D gene TRBD1, 5 bases. Germline V gene data show CDR1 as SGHKS and CDR2 as YYEKEE (reference sequence). The germline V and J ends were trimmed by 4 bases and 7 bases, with 15 bases remaining between them. The CDR3 length is 14 residues. For the CDR3, the DNA is TGTGCCAGCAGCATCGGACCCGGGGGGCAGCCCCAGCATTTT. It encodes CASSIGPGGQPQHF.

The rearrangement links TRBV7-2 to TRBJ2-3; the D gene is possibly TRBD1 (6 bases). The germline V gene has CDR1 SGHTA and CDR2 FQGNSA. The length of the CDR3 is 17 residues. V was cut by 1 base and J by 5 bases, with 19 bases left in between. CDR3 sequence reads: CASSLVGFYRAGDTQYF. The CDR3 nucleotides are TGTGCCAGCAGCTTAGTCGGTTTTTACAGGGCGGGAGATACGCAGTATTTT.

This clonotype was observed a few times. The gene calls are TRBV7-2 and TRBJ1-2; TRBD1 might be the D (6 bases). The ends were cut back, 4 bases at V and 8 bases at J, with 20 bases in the middle. CDR3 length equals 15 residues. Germline assignment: CDR1 SGHTA and CDR2 FQGNSA. DNA for the CDR3: TGTGCCAGCAGCTCCACGGTAACAGGGTTCAACGGCTACACCTTC. This gives the protein CASSSTVTGFNGYTF.

This clonotype was seen a handful of times. The chain employs TRBV4-1 and TRBJ1-2, with 9 bases matching TRBD1. The V gene's germline CDR1 is MGHRA and CDR2 YSYEKL. Trimming at V came to 3 bases and at J to 5 bases, leaving 7 bases not matched to a gene. The CDR3 length is 15 residues. The CDR3 nucleotides are TGCGCCAGCAGCCATCCGGGACAGGGAGGATATGGCTACACCTTC. The encoded protein is CASSHPGQGGYGYTF.

CDR3 coding DNA: TGTGCCAGCAGCGTGGACAGGTCCAACTACGAGCAGTACTTC. The encoded protein is CASSVDRSNYEQYF. V usage is TRBV5-4 and J usage is TRBJ2-7; 7 bases match TRBD1. Looked up from germline, CDR1 is SGHNT and CDR2 is YYREEE (reference sequence). The J segment lost 3 bases and the V segment lost 4 bases, leaving 7 bases of the junction unmatched. The CDR3 contains 14 residues.

This clonotype has at least ten counts. V is TRBV29-1 and J is TRBJ2-1, with TRBD2 matching over 8 bases. J was trimmed by 8 bases and V by 6 bases; bases with no gene match: 6. In germline, CDR1 is SQVTM, CDR2 ANQGSEA. This CDR3 contains 12 residues. The CDR3 sequence: CSVGLGVHEQFF. CDR3 DNA: TGCAGCGTGGGACTAGGGGTCCATGAGCAGTTCTTC.

This clonotype was counted between two and nine times. J is TRBJ2-1 and V is TRBV20-1; D is ambiguous. The CDR3 has 11 amino acids. Trimming pared 6 bases from V and 10 bases from J, leaving 13 bases between. CDR1 and CDR2 (germline): DFQATT, SNEGSKA (reference sequence). The CDR3 spells CSAQIGPEQFF. For the CDR3, the DNA is TGCAGTGCCCAGATAGGGCCAGAGCAGTTCTTC.

This clonotype came up a few times. The chain combines TRBV5-1 with TRBJ1-6; no firm D call. The CDR3 loop spans 15 amino acids. The ends were cut back, 6 bases at V and 7 bases at J, with 17 bases in the middle. The germline V gene encodes CDR1 SGHRS and CDR2 YFSETQ. The CDR3 DNA reads as TGCGCCAGCACTATGGCCGGTACAGAGAATTCACCCCTCCACTTT. Amino acid sequence: CASTMAGTENSPLHF.

The chain employs TRBV24-1 and TRBJ1-6; no firm D call. V was shortened by 2 bases and J by 7 bases, with 11 bases between the two germline ends. Germline assignment: CDR1 KGHDR and CDR2 SFDVKD. The CDR3 covers 15 residues. The CDR3 sequence: CATSDSRRSNSPLHF. As DNA, the CDR3 is TGTGCCACCAGTGATTCTCGGAGGTCGAATTCACCCCTCCACTTT.

This clonotype was observed a few times. This chain uses TRBV5-1 with TRBJ1-1; D not certain. Germline CDR1 reads SGHRS; CDR2 reads YFSETQ. V lost 0 bases and J 1 base, leaving 10 bases between the germline ends. The CDR3 contains 15 residues. The CDR3 region is CASSLAPGKNTEAFF. DNA of the CDR3: TGCGCCAGCAGCTTGGCCCCCGGGAAGAACACTGAAGCTTTCTTT.

The V and J genes are TRBV7-9 and TRBJ1-1; D uncertain. CDR1 and CDR2 (germline): SEHNR, FQNEAQ (reference sequence). The CDR3 length is 14 residues. Trimming pared 5 bases from V and 2 bases from J, leaving 12 bases between. CDR3 bases: TGTGCCAGCAGCCTGATGGGTCCCAACACTGAAGCTTTCTTT. Translated: CASSLMGPNTEAFF.